This TCR beta chain stems from a study of cytomegalovirus exposure and HLA in healthy donors. Overall study context: Genetic ancestry analysis placed around 76% of the approximately 390 donors that were genotyped in the Caucasian-associated cluster.

The sample holds a few counts of this clone. What it binds is unknown. Healthy bone marrow donors made up the cohort. General study results and limits: TCR beta chain V- and J-gene trimming was linked, in a later analysis, to a missense variant in DCLRE1C. Immune exposure information comprised only CMV serostatus.

The study ran its PCR with 60 Vbeta and 13 Jbeta primers. Method: immunoSEQ multiplex PCR; TCRdb's copy keeps in-frame clones and lacks some. Counted here are fewer than 50,000 clones, about two thirds occurring once; the ten biggest clones make up about 12%. The TCR comes from a man in his 60s in good health and CMV-seropositive. The sequencing input was PBMCs.

In DNA form, the CDR3 reads TGTGCCAGTAGTATGCAGGGTGGCACAGATACGCAGTATTTT. Its translation is CASSMQGGTDTQYF. This chain uses TRBV19 with TRBJ2-3; tentative D call: TRBD1 (5 bases). Per the germline V gene, CDR1 is LNHDA and CDR2 is SQIVND (reference sequence). The CDR3 runs to 14 residues. V shed 3 bases and J shed 1 base, with 8 bases lying between them.